This record covers a single TCR beta chain. The entry originates in a study of blood T cell repertoires in COVID-19. The data were produced by immunoSEQ multiplex PCR, yet TCRdb's version contains in-frame clones alone and is incomplete. Among 400,000 or so clones listed, around 87% were seen once. Sequencing input: peripheral blood. The clonotype was recovered from a human donor in a cohort sampled during active COVID-19.

CDR3 loop: CAISEASGGTGELFF. The CDR3 coding sequence is TGTGCCATCAGTGAGGCTAGCGGGGGAACCGGGGAGCTGTTTTTT. The chain employs TRBV10-3 and TRBJ2-2, with 10 positions matching TRBD2. J gave up 5 bases and V 2 bases, and 2 bases lay outside the gene matches. CDR3 length equals 15 residues. Germline values: CDR1 ENHRY, CDR2 SYGVKD.